This TCR beta chain was profiled in a study of blood T cell repertoires in COVID-19. For the study at large: The origin of the acute and convalescent COVID-19 samples was the United States, Italy and Spain.

This table comes from immunoSEQ multiplex PCR, and its TCRdb copy is limited to in-frame clones, with some not included. The sample includes roughly 330,000 clones, roughly 90% of them seen just once. This CDR3 is 14 amino acids long. From germline, CDR1 is MNHEY and CDR2 SVGEGT. Trimming pared 0 bases from V and 7 bases from J, leaving 11 bases between. The J gene is TRBJ2-3, the V gene TRBV6-2 or TRBV6-3; D unresolved. Sequencing input: peripheral blood. The receptor was derived from a woman aged 50 to 60 with active or convalescent COVID-19. CDR3 sequence reads: CASSYSSRRNTQYF. CDR3 coding DNA: TGTGCCAGCAGTTACTCCTCCCGGCGGAATACGCAGTATTTT.